The sequence of this T cell receptor (beta chain) was determined in a study of T cell responses to AZD1222 COVID-19 vaccine. Study-wide findings and caveats: In all cases, repertoires were sampled only after the peak T cell response.

The CDR3 loop spans 12 amino acids. Trimming cost V 4 bases and J 9 bases; bases outside gene matches: 5. From germline, CDR1 is MNHEY and CDR2 SVGAGI. About this clone: Its antigen remains unidentified.

The table came from immunoSEQ multiplex PCR; TCRdb's copy has only in-frame clones and leaves some out. This sample yields fewer than 30,000 clones, of which around 80% are seen a single time; about 5.3% belongs to the top ten. This sequence joins TRBV6-5 and TRBJ2-7; 8 nucleotides line up with TRBD1. The sequencing used peripheral blood, collected on day 0 of AZD1222 vaccination. The clonotype was recovered from an adult in good health. CDR3 region: CASSFGQGGQYV. As DNA, the CDR3 is TGTGCCAGCAGTTTCGGACAGGGCGGGCAGTACGTC.